The clone carrying this T cell receptor (beta chain) was detected a few times. Its antigen is as yet unknown. V was shortened by 4 bases and J by 1 base, with 11 bases between the two germline ends. Looked up from germline, CDR1 is SQVTM and CDR2 is ANQGSEA. This CDR3 contains 14 residues. This sample was taken from a study of blood T cells in healthy people across ages. General study points: Correlation between TCR beta diversity and naive T cell percentage was strong.

For the second PCR, which ran for roughly 6 to 11 cycles, a sample-barcoded 5' primer and a J-beta primer mix were used. TCRdb reprocessed the 5' RACE reads via MiXCR and lists one record per CDR3 protein. Of about a million distinct CDR3 sequences listed, approximately 49% are singletons. The sequenced material came from blood. The rearrangement uses TRBV29-1 and TRBJ2-4, with a weak D call TRBD2 (5 bases). The receptor's source is a man between 25 and 39 years old in good health. CDR3 residues: CSVGGGGAKNIQYF. In DNA form, the CDR3 reads TGCAGCGTTGGGGGTGGCGGGGCCAAAAACATTCAGTACTTC. Full variable domain (missing parts from reference TRBV29-1 and TRBJ2-4): SAVISQKPSRDICQRGTSLTIQCQVDSQVTMMFWYRQQPGQSLTLIATANQGSEATYESGFVIDKFPISRPNLTFSTLTVSNMSPEDSSIYLCSVGGGGAKNIQYFGAGTRLSVL.